These 17 T cell receptor beta chains were sequenced from one sample in a study of blood T cell repertoires in COVID-19. The table came from immunoSEQ multiplex PCR; TCRdb's copy has only in-frame clones and leaves some out. The sample holds about 30,000 clones, about two thirds seen once. Sequences were obtained from peripheral blood. All receptors come from a human donor in a cohort sampled during active COVID-19.

The rearrangement joins TRBV11-2 to TRBJ1-2, with TRBD1 identical over 8 bases. Per the germline V gene, CDR1 is SGHAT and CDR2 is FQNNGV. Trimming removed 6 bases from V and 6 bases from J; junction bases left unmatched: 6. This CDR3 is 13 amino acids long. CDR3 amino acids: CASSHNRGNGYTF. The CDR3 coding sequence is TGTGCCAGCAGTCATAACAGGGGGAATGGCTACACCTTC.

The gene calls are TRBV11-2 and TRBJ1-1; 8 bases are shared with TRBD1. This CDR3 has 14 amino acids. Germline CDR1 SGHAT, CDR2 FQNNGV. The V and J ends lost 5 bases and 4 bases, in that order; junction bases with no gene match: 6. The CDR3 spells CASSPYRGVTEAFF. In nucleotides, the CDR3 is TGTGCCAGCAGCCCCTACAGGGGGGTCACTGAAGCTTTCTTT.

The V gene is TRBV28, the J gene TRBJ2-7; 9 bases are shared with TRBD1. The CDR3 sequence is 13 residues long. The germline V gene encodes CDR1 MDHEN and CDR2 SYDVKM. V shed 3 bases, J shed 3 bases, and the junction held 0 bases outside the gene matches. The CDR3 region has the DNA TGTGCCAGCAGTTTGACAGGGGGCTACGAGCAGTACTTC. Encoded protein: CASSLTGGYEQYF.

The chain carries TRBV5-1 and TRBJ1-1, with D possibly matching TRBD1 (6 bases). The CDR3 totals 15 residues. Germline assignment: CDR1 SGHRS and CDR2 YFSETQ. Trimming shortened V by 0 bases and J by 3 bases, and 12 bases separated the two germline ends. CDR3 sequence (DNA): TGCGCCAGCAGCTTGGCTGGGACACCCGACACTGAAGCTTTCTTT. This encodes CASSLAGTPDTEAFF.

This chain uses TRBV6-5 with TRBJ2-3; 8 positions match TRBD1. Germline V gene lookup returns CDR1 MNHEY and CDR2 SVGAGI. CDR3 size: 14 residues. V lost 8 bases to trimming and J lost 5 bases; unmatched junction nucleotides: 9. CDR3 coding DNA: TGTGCCAGCTTAGGACAGGGCGTTGGAGATACGCAGTATTTT. The encoded protein is CASLGQGVGDTQYF.

The chain recombines TRBV29-1 with TRBJ1-3, with 7 bases fitting TRBD1. The ends lost 7 bases at V and 0 bases at J; junction bases unmatched: 6. The length of the CDR3 is 14 residues. In germline, CDR1 is SQVTM, CDR2 ANQGSEA. In nucleotides, the CDR3 is TGCAGCGCAGGACAGGAGCTCTCTGGAAACACCATATATTTT. Encoded protein: CSAGQELSGNTIYF.

The chain joins TRBV27 to TRBJ1-2, with 7 positions matching TRBD1. The CDR3 covers 14 residues. V was pared by 4 bases and J by 6 bases, with 8 bases of the junction left unmatched. Germline CDR1 is MNHEY and CDR2 is SMNVEV (reference sequence). CDR3 amino acids: CASSSRQGVDGYTF. CDR3 DNA sequence: TGTGCCAGCAGTTCTAGACAGGGCGTTGATGGCTACACCTTC.

V gene TRBV15 combines with J gene TRBJ2-7; 10 bases agree with TRBD1. The CDR3 contains 17 residues. Germline trimming cut 0 bases from V and 1 base from J; bases unmatched to any gene: 6. From germline, CDR1 is LNHNV and CDR2 YYDKDF (reference sequence). Written as DNA, the CDR3 is TGTGCCACCAGCAGAGATGGGGACAGGGGAGGTTCCTACGAGCAGTACTTC. This gives the protein CATSRDGDRGGSYEQYF.

V is TRBV7-6 and J is TRBJ2-7, with TRBD1 matching 9 bases. V was pared by 5 bases and J by 2 bases, with 4 bases of the junction left unmatched. The CDR3 totals 14 residues. CDR1 is SGHVS, CDR2 FNYEAQ, per germline. Here the CDR3 DNA reads TGTGCCAGCAGCCTAACAGGGGGCGCCTACGAGCAGTACTTC. Protein sequence: CASSLTGGAYEQYF.

The V gene is TRBV27, the J gene TRBJ1-2; D might be TRBD1 (5 bases). Trimming removed 3 bases at V and 0 bases at J, with 11 bases between. The CDR3 extends over 15 amino acids. Germline-derived CDR1 and CDR2 are MNHEY and SMNVEV (reference sequence). CDR3 region: CASSFGGTANYGYTF. For the CDR3, the DNA is TGTGCCAGCAGTTTCGGGGGGACCGCTAACTATGGCTACACCTTC.

Points on this clone: One junction end does not reproduce the germline sequence, and a read error may be involved. This chain connects TRBV28 to TRBJ1-5; D unclear. The CDR3 loop spans 17 amino acids. Germline values: CDR1 MDHEN, CDR2 SYDVKM. Here the CDR3 DNA reads TGTGCCAGCAGTTTATTGGCCCGAGGGCTTAGCCATCAGCCCCAGCATTTT. This gives the protein CASSLLARGLSHQPQHF. Combining the CDR3 with reference TRBV28 and TRBJ1-5 gives the whole variable domain DVKVTQSSRYLVKRTGEKVFLECVQDMDHENMFWYRQDPGLGLRLIYFSYDVKMKEKGDIPEGYSVSREKKERFSLILESASTNQTSMYLCASSLLARGLSHQPQHFGDGTRLSIL.

The chain uses TRBV5-1 and TRBJ2-7; TRBD1 matches at 7 bases. There are 14 residues in the CDR3. V dropped 4 bases and J dropped 3; count of bases not matched to a gene: 7. Germline V CDR1 and CDR2: SGHRS, YFSETQ. CDR3 sequence: CASSTGQSDYEQYF. The DNA of the CDR3 is TGCGCCAGCAGCACGGGACAGTCAGACTACGAGCAGTACTTC.

This chain links TRBV5-5 with TRBJ2-6; D gene unclear. Trimming took 0 bases from V and 1 from J, leaving 14 bases between them. The CDR3 extends over 18 amino acids. Germline values: CDR1 SGHKS, CDR2 YYEKEE (reference sequence). The CDR3 nucleotides are TGTGCCAGCAGCTTGGTACAGACGTCAAAATCTGGGGCCAACGTCCTGACTTTC. Residues: CASSLVQTSKSGANVLTF.

V usage is TRBV2 and J usage is TRBJ2-4, with D perhaps matching TRBD2 (6 bases). The germline V and J ends were trimmed by 5 bases and 0 bases, with 17 bases remaining between them. The CDR3 runs 17 residues. CDR1 is SNHLY and CDR2 is FYNNEI in the germline V gene. The CDR3 DNA reads TGTGCCAGCAGTCCCCTTCTACTAGCATTAGCCAAAAACATTCAGTACTTC. Translated, it gives CASSPLLLALAKNIQYF.

The chain carries TRBV12-3 or TRBV12-4 and TRBJ2-3, with a possible D match to TRBD2 (6 bases). This CDR3 is built from 13 residues. V was clipped by 6 bases and J by 2 bases, with 9 bases between them. CDR3 DNA: TGTGCCAGCAGGGCTAGCGCCACAGATACGCAGTATTTT. Residues: CASRASATDTQYF.

The chain couples TRBV5-1 to TRBJ1-6; D is unresolved. V was pared by 0 bases and J by 0 bases, with 10 bases between. In germline, CDR1 is SGHRS, CDR2 YFSETQ. This CDR3 is 17 amino acids long. The CDR3 bases are TGCGCCAGCAGCTTGGGACTACAGAGCTCCTATAATTCACCCCTCCACTTT. This gives the protein CASSLGLQSSYNSPLHF.

V is TRBV7-2 and J is TRBJ2-1; D perhaps matches TRBD2 (5 bases). CDR1 and CDR2 (germline): SGHTA, FQGNSA. This CDR3 has 13 residues. The V end was cut by 5 bases, the J end by 9 bases, with 14 bases between. The CDR3 is CASSAFSEGEQFF. For the CDR3, the DNA is TGTGCCAGCAGCGCCTTTAGCGAGGGTGAGCAGTTCTTC.